This T cell receptor (beta chain) was sequenced in a study of control samples from healthy donors and cancer patients. This CDR3 region has 12 residues. V was clipped by 5 bases and J by 3 bases, with 8 bases between them. Germline values: CDR1 MDHEN, CDR2 SYDVKM. Generated by immunoSEQ multiplex PCR, the TCRdb table keeps only in-frame clones and is missing some. The table has about 250,000 clones, over 75% seen once. The sequenced sample consisted of PBMCs. This chain connects TRBV28 to TRBJ2-7; tentative D call: TRBD1 (6 bases). This receptor was taken from a woman aged 60-75 years with lung cancer. The CDR3 region has the DNA TGTGCCAGCAGTCAGGGGCTCTACGAGCAGTACTTC. This gives the protein CASSQGLYEQYF.